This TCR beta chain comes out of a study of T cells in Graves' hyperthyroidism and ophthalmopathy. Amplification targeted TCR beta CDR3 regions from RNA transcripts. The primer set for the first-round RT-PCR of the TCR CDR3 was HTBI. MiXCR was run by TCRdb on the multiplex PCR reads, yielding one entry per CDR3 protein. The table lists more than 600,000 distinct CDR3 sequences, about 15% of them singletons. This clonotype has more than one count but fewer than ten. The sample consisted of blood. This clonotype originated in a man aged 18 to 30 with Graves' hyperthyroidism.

The chain's CDR3 is CAISESSRETQYF. In DNA form, the CDR3 reads TGTGCCATCAGTGAGTCTAGCAGAGAGACCCAGTACTTC. The chain combines TRBV10-3 with TRBJ2-5; D ambiguous. The CDR3 consists of 13 residues. Germline-derived CDR1 and CDR2 are ENHRY and SYGVKD. Trimming took 0 bases from V and 4 from J, leaving 6 bases between them.